This T cell receptor beta chain is drawn from a study of T cell responses to AZD1222 COVID-19 vaccine. General study results and limits: Baseline testing showed seropositivity in only 5 or 6 AZD1222 recipients. Spike-spanning, vaccine-associated CD4 TCRs were dominant at 160-218 and 743-854.

Second doses were pooled across both intervals (about 4 or about 12 weeks). Method: immunoSEQ multiplex PCR; TCRdb's copy keeps in-frame clones and lacks some. The data contain tens of thousands of clones, about 88% of them singletons. CDR1 and CDR2 (germline): SGHRS, YFSETQ. The CDR3 contains 16 residues. V trimming: 2 bases; J trimming: 1 base; junction bases outside the gene matches: 4. With respect to this clone: Its antigen is not known.

The sample here was peripheral blood, taken 28 days after the second AZD1222 dose. The TCR sequence derives from an adult who received the AZD1222 COVID-19 vaccine. The chain joins TRBV5-1 to TRBJ1-1, with TRBD1 identical over 11 bases. This chain's CDR3 is CASSFGQGARNTEAFF. The CDR3 DNA reads TGCGCCAGCAGCTTTGGACAGGGGGCGAGGAACACTGAAGCTTTCTTT.